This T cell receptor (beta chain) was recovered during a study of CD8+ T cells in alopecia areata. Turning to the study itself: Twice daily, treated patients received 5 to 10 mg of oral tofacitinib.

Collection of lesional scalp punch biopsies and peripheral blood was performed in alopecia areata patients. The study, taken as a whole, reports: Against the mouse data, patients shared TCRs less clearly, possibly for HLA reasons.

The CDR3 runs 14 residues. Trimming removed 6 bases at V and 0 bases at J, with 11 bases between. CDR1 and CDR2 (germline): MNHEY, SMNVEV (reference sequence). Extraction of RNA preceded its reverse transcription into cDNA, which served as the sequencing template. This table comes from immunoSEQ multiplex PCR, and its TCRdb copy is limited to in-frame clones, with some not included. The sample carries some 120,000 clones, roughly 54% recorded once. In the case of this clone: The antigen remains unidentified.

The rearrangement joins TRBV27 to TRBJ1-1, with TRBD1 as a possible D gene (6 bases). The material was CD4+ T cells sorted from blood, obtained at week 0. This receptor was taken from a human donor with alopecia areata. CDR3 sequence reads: CASRDRALNTEAFF. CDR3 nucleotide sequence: TGTGCCAGCAGGGACAGAGCCCTGAACACTGAAGCTTTCTTT.